One and the same sample provided the 8 T cell receptor beta chains below, sequenced in a study of blood T cell repertoires in COVID-19. Profiled with immunoSEQ multiplex PCR; TCRdb holds only in-frame clones, not every one. The top ten clones hold 5.3% of a sample with tens of thousands of clones, around four fifths of them seen once. The sample comprised peripheral blood. The origin of the receptors is a man in his 70s with acute or convalescent COVID-19.

This chain joins TRBV6-5 and TRBJ2-7, with D unclear. CDR3 length: 13 amino acids. Germline assignment: CDR1 MNHEY and CDR2 SVGAGI. Trimming removed 2 bases at V and 4 bases at J, with 9 bases between. CDR3 coding DNA: TGTGCCAGCAGTTACGGGTTCGGGTACGAGCAGTACTTC. As protein: CASSYGFGYEQYF.

As for this clone: One end of the junction fails to match germline, which may point to a read error. V usage is TRBV4-1 and J usage is TRBJ2-7; no reliable D call. Per germline, CDR1 MGHRA and CDR2 YSYEKL. This CDR3 region has 13 residues. CDR3 residues: CASSQAPFYGQYF. DNA for the CDR3: TGCGCCAGCAGCCAAGCCCCGTTCTACGGGCAGTACTTC.

The chain employs TRBV12-5 and TRBJ2-5, with D hard to call. Trimming removed 0 bases at V and 3 bases at J, with 2 bases between. Germline lookup yields CDR1 LGHNT and CDR2 FRNRAP. The CDR3 loop spans 12 amino acids. CDR3 nucleotide sequence: TGTGCTAGTGGTTTGGTCGAAGAGACCCAGTACTTC. Translating it yields CASGLVEETQYF.

The CDR3 sequence is CASLDRLNTEAFF. In DNA form, the CDR3 reads TGTGCCAGTCTGGACAGGTTGAACACTGAAGCTTTCTTT. This chain links TRBV28 with TRBJ1-1, with 7 nucleotides matching TRBD1. The CDR3 spans 13 residues. Germline V gene lookup returns CDR1 MDHEN and CDR2 SYDVKM. V was pared by 9 bases and J by 0 bases, with 4 bases of the junction left unmatched.

The J gene is TRBJ1-6, the V gene TRBV2; 9 positions match TRBD1. V gave up 6 bases and J gave up 6 bases; unmatched junction bases: 6. CDR1 is SNHLY and CDR2 is FYNNEI in the germline V gene. This CDR3 comprises 15 residues. DNA of the CDR3: TGTGCCAGCAGCGAGACAGGGGGGAGTAATTCACCCCTCCACTTT. It specifies CASSETGGSNSPLHF.

V usage is TRBV5-6 and J usage is TRBJ2-3; TRBD2 might be the D (5 bases). The V gene's germline CDR1 is SGHDT and CDR2 YYEEEE. The V end was cut by 4 bases, the J end by 9 bases, with 21 bases between. The CDR3 is 15 residues long. The CDR3 DNA reads as TGTGCCAGCAGCCGCATCGGACTGGCCGGGCGGACGCAGTATTTT. Amino acids: CASSRIGLAGRTQYF.

The chain joins TRBV7-3 to TRBJ2-2, with TRBD1 identical over 7 bases. CDR1 SGHTA and CDR2 FQGTGA come from the germline V gene. There are 14 residues in the CDR3. The J segment lost 4 bases and the V segment lost 5 bases, leaving 4 bases of the junction unmatched. DNA of the CDR3: TGTGCCAGCAGCAAAACAGGGGCCACCGGGGAGCTGTTTTTT. This translates into CASSKTGATGELFF.

The chain is built from TRBV6-4 and TRBJ2-1; tentatively, D is TRBD1 (5 bases). The ends were cut back, 8 bases at V and 1 base at J, with 12 bases in the middle. Germline-derived CDR1 and CDR2 are MRHNA and SNTAGT. The CDR3 sequence is 14 residues long. CDR3 bases: TGTGCCAGCGGGGTAGACAGTTCCTACAATGAGCAGTTCTTC. It is translated as CASGVDSSYNEQFF.